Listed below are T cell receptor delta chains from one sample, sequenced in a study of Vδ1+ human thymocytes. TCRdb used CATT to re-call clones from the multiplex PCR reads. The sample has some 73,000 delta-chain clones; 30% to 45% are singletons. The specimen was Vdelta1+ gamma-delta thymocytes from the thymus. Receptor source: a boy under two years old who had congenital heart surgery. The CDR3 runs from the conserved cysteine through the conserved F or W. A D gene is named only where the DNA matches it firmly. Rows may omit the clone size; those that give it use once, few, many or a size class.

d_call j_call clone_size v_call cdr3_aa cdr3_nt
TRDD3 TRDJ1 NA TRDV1 CALGELIPAPAFLRVLGDNSPPTDKLIF TGTGCTCTTGGGGAACTAATTCCCGCACCGGCCTTCCTACGGGTACTGGGGGATAATTCTCCCCCCACCGATAAACTCATCTTT
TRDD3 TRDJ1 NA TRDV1 CALGGPSFSFTRYWGTVSYTDKLIF TGTGCTCTTGGGGGCCCTTCCTTTAGTTTCACCCGGTACTGGGGGACCGTTTCGTACACCGATAAACTCATCTTT
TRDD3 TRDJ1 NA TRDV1 CALGENLARRLLGEYKLIF TGTGCTCTTGGGGAAAACCTCGCCCGGAGGTTACTGGGGGAATATAAACTCATCTTT
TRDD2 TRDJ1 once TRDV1 CALGDSAFLRRWQHTDKLIF TGTGCTCTTGGGGATTCGGCCTTCCTACGTCGGTGGCAACACACCGATAAACTCATCTTT
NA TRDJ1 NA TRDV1 CALGELKGVLLLKLIF TGTGCTCTTGGGGAACTAAAAGGGGTCCTACTCCTTAAACTCATCTTT
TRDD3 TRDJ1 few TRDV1 CALGELNLLPYWGIRRGKLIF TGTGCTCTTGGGGAACTAAACCTCCTACCGTACTGGGGGATACGACGGGGTAAACTCATCTTT
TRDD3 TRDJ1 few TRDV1 CALGERSYPDWGRYTDKLIF TGTGCTCTTGGGGAAAGATCTTATCCAGACTGGGGGAGATACACCGATAAACTCATCTTT
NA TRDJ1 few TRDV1 CALGEPAGSPVVKLIF TGTGCTCTTGGGGAACCGGCGGGCTCACCGGTAGTTAAACTCATCTTT
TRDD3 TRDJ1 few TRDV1 CALGELGAGDPRVWGIPTDKLIF TGTGCTCTTGGGGAACTAGGGGCTGGAGATCCTCGGGTCTGGGGGATCCCCACCGATAAACTCATCTTT
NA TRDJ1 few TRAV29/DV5 CAAMKLRTGRWTDKLIF TGTGCAGCAATGAAACTCCGTACTGGGAGGTGGACCGATAAACTCATCTTT
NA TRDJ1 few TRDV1 CALGETKSTDAYTDKLIF TGTGCTCTTGGGGAAACGAAAAGTACTGACGCGTACACCGATAAACTCATCTTT
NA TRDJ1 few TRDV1 CALGEQGGTTYGLRRDFYTNTDKLIF TGTGCTCTTGGGGAACAAGGGGGTACTACCTACGGGTTGCGTAGGGATTTCTATACTAACACCGATAAACTCATCTTT
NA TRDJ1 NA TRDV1 CALGERFRGPDTDKLIF TGTGCTCTTGGGGAACGTTTCCGGGGGCCCGACACCGATAAACTCATCTTT
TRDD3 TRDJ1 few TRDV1 CALGELPSSTGGLYTDKLIF TGTGCTCTTGGGGAACTTCCCTCTTCGACTGGGGGTTTGTACACCGATAAACTCATCTTT
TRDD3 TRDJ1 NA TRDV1 CALGETERSAGDWGIPYTDKLIF TGTGCTCTTGGGGAGACGGAACGATCCGCGGGGGACTGGGGGATACCCTACACCGATAAACTCATCTTT
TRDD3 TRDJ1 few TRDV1 CALGAQKAPGGYSTDKLIF TGTGCTCTTGGGGCCCAGAAGGCCCCTGGGGGATACTCCACCGATAAACTCATCTTT
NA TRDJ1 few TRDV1 CALGETPAHLYTDKLIF TGTGCTCTTGGGGAAACTCCCGCCCACTTGTACACCGATAAACTCATCTTT